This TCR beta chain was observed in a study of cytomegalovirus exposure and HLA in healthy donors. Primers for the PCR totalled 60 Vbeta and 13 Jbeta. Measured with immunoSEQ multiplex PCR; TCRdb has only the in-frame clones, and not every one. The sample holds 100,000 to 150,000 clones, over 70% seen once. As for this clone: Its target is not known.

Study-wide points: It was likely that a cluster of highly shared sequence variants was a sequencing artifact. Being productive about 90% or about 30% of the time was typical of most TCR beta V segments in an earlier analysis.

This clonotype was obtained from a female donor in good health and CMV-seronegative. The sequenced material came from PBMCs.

DNA for the CDR3: TGTGCCAGCAGCTTATGGGGTCGGGGTAGCGGCACAGATACGCAGTATTTT. Its translation: CASSLWGRGSGTDTQYF. The V call is TRBV7-9, the J call TRBJ2-3; possible D gene TRBD2, 5 bases. Germline-derived CDR1 and CDR2 are SEHNR and FQNEAQ (reference sequence). The V and J ends lost 2 bases and 1 base respectively, with 16 bases between them. The CDR3 sequence is 17 residues long.